This T cell receptor beta chain is from a study of CD8 T cells in ankylosing spondylitis (dated by TCRdb to the late 2010s). About the investigation overall: The study profiled T cell receptor beta repertoires in healthy donors and ankylosing spondylitis patients to find disease-linked TCR variants. In total, the full study cohort was made up of roughly 110 healthy donors and 25 ankylosing spondylitis patients. Samples of peripheral blood were taken, and for ankylosing spondylitis patients, synovial fluid was collected as well. Overall study outcomes, separate from this receptor: Blood from ankylosing spondylitis patients appeared to be characterized by a TCR beta motif made up of 8 or 9 highly homologous amino acid variants. Significant enrichment of the disease-linked clones was reported in matched synovial fluid samples from ankylosing spondylitis patients. Some of the motif variants had been reported before in the synovial fluid and blood of reactive arthritis patients, a finding that suggests common disease-initiation mechanisms. A CD8+ phenotype was shown by the disease-linked clones, which were found at relatively low frequencies in peripheral blood.

The CDR3 has 14 amino acids, counting the end cysteine and phenylalanine. Left in the record is the CDR3 DNA by itself, 42 bases read in frame from the first base. The germline ends are 12 bases apart after V is trimmed by 2 bases and J by 4 bases. CDR1 and CDR2 are read off the germline V gene (reference sequence) as PRHDT and FYEKMQ. This clonotype was found many times. Its recognized antigen is unknown. Base qualities are not at hand, and no much larger clone is one base apart. Reads for this sample came from an Illumina HiSeq 2500. TCR beta libraries were prepared by quantitative 5'-RACE with molecular barcodes. Turning to the authors' computational methods: A new computational method, built on a probabilistic model of VDJ rearrangement, was used to identify disease-linked TCR variants. TCRdb reworked the public reads: Q25 trimming with fastp, MiXCR clone assembly, productive beta chains retained. Rows merge per CDR3 protein into single entries with the most common DNA and genes. V and J calls and clone size were set by TCRdb, not the authors. This sample is represented by 250,000 to 400,000 distinct CDR3 sequences; 11% of them were singletons. The ten largest clonotypes hold about 10% of the sample.

Sequences were obtained from blood, either unsorted or a sorted T cell fraction (not recorded which). This TCR was sampled from a female donor with ankylosing spondylitis or in good health (not recorded which). The chain employs TRBV13 and TRBJ2-7, with no reliable assignment of the D segment. The CDR3 here reads CASSLSSGPYEQYF. The nucleotides are TGTGCCAGCAGCTTATCCTCCGGTCCGTACGAGCAGTACTTC.